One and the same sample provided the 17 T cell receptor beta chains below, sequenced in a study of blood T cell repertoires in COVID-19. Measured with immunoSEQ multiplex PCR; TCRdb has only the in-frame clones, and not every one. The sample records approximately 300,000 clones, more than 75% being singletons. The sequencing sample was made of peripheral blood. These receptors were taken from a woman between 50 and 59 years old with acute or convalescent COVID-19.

CDR3 in amino acids: CASSGLQGNTEAFF. As DNA, the CDR3 is TGTGCCAGTAGCGGCCTCCAGGGTAACACTGAAGCTTTCTTT. This chain links TRBV19 with TRBJ1-1, with a tentative D call TRBD1 (5 bases). The CDR3 is made up of 14 amino acids. Per germline, CDR1 LNHDA and CDR2 SQIVND (reference sequence). Trimming removed 6 bases from V and 2 bases from J, with 13 bases in between.

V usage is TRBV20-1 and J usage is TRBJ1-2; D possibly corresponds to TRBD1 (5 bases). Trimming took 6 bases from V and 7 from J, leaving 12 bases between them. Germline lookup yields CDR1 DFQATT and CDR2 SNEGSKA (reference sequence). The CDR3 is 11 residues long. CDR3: CSARRGAGYTF. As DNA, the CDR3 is TGCAGTGCCCGCCGCGGGGCTGGCTACACCTTC.

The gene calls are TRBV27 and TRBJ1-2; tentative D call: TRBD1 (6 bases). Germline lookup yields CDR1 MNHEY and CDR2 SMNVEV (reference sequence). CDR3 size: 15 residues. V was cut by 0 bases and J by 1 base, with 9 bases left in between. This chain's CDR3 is CASSLSTGFNYGYTF. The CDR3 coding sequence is TGTGCCAGCAGTTTATCGACAGGTTTTAACTATGGCTACACCTTC.

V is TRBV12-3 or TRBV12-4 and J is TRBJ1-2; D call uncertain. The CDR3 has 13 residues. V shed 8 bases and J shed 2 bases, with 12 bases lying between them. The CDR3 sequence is CASRSTENYGYTF. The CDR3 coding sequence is TGTGCCAGCCGTTCAACAGAGAACTATGGCTACACCTTC.

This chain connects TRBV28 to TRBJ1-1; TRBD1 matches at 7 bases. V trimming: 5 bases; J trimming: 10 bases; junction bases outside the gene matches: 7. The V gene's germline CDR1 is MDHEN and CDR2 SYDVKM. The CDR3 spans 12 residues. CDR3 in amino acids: CASSGTAAGAFF. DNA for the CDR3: TGTGCCAGCAGTGGGACAGCCGCCGGAGCTTTCTTT.

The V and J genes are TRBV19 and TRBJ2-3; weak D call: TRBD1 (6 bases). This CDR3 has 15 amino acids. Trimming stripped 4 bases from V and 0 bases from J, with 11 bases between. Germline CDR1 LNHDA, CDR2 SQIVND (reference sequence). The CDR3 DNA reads TGTGCCAGTAGTACGGACAGTCCTAGCACAGATACGCAGTATTTT. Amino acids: CASSTDSPSTDTQYF.

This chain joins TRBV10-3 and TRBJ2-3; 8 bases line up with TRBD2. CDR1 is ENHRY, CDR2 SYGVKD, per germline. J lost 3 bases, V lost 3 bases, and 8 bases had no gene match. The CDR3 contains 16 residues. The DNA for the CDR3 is TGTGCCATCAGTGACCCAGCGGGAGAATCGACAGATACGCAGTATTTT. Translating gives CAISDPAGESTDTQYF.

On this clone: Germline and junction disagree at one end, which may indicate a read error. CDR3 coding DNA: TGTGCCAGCCGTTTCCGACTAGAAGGGGAGACCCAGTACTTC. This codes for CASRFRLEGETQYF. This chain links TRBV28 with TRBJ2-5; perhaps TRBD2 as D (6 bases). The CDR3 consists of 14 residues. In germline, CDR1 is MDHEN, CDR2 SYDVKM.

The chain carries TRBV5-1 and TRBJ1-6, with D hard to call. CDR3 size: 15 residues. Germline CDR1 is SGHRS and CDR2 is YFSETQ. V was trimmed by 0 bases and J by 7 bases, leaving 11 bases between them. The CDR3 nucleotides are TGCGCCAGCAGCTTGGAAGGAGGGTTGAATTCACCCCTCCACTTT. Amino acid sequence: CASSLEGGLNSPLHF.

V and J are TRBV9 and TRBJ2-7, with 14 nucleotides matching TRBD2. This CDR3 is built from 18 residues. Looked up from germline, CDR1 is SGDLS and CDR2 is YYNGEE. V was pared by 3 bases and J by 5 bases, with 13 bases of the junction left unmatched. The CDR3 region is CASSGGTSGRGPVHEQYF. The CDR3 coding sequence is TGTGCCAGCAGCGGCGGGACTAGCGGGAGAGGCCCAGTCCACGAGCAGTACTTC.

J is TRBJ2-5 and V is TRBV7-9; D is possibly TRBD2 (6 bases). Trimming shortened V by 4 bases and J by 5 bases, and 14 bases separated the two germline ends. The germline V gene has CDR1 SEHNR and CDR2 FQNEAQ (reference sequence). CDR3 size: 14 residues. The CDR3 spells CASSSSGAGETQYF. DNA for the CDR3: TGTGCCAGCAGCTCCTCGGGAGCCGGGGAGACCCAGTACTTC. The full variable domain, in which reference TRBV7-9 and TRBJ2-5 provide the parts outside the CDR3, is DTGVSQNPRHKITKRGQNVTFRCDPISEHNRLYWYRQTLGQGPEFLTYFQNEAQLEKSRLLSDRFSAERPKGSFSTLEIQRTEQGDSAMYLCASSSSGAGETQYFGPGTRLLVL.

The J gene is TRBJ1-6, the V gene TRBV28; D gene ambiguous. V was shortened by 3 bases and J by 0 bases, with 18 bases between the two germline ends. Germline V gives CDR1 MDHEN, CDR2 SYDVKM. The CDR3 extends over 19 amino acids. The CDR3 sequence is CASSFGLDLKSSYNSPLHF. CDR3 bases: TGTGCCAGCAGTTTCGGGTTGGACTTAAAGAGCTCCTATAATTCACCCCTCCACTTT.

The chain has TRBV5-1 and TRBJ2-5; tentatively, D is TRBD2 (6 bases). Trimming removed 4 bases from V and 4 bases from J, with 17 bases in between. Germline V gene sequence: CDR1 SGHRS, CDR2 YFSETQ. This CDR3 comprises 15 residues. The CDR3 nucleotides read TGCGCCAGCAGCCGATGGACAACCGGGGGAGAGACCCAGTACTTC. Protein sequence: CASSRWTTGGETQYF.

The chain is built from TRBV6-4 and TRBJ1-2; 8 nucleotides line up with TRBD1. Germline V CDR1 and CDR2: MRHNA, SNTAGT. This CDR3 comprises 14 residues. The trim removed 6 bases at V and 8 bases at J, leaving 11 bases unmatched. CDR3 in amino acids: CASRTGTGGGGYTF. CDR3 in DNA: TGTGCCAGCAGAACCGGGACAGGCGGTGGAGGCTACACCTTC.

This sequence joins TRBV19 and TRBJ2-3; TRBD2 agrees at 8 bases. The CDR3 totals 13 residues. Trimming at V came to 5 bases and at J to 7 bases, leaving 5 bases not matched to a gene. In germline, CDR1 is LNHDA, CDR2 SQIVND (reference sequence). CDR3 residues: CASSPISGNTQYF. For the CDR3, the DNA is TGTGCCAGTAGTCCCATTAGCGGGAATACGCAGTATTTT.

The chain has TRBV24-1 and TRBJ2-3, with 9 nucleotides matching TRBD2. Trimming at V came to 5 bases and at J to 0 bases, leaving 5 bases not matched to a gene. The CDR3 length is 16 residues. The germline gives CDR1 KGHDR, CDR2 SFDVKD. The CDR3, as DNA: TGTGCCACCAGTGGGCTAGCGGGACCTAGCACAGATACGCAGTATTTT. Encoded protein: CATSGLAGPSTDTQYF.

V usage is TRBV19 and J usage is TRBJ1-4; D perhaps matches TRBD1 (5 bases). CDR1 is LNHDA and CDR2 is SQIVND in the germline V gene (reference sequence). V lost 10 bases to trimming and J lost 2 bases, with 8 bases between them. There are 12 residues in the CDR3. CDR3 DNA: TGTGCCATAGGGGCGACTAATGAAAAACTGTTTTTT. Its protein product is CAIGATNEKLFF.